Listed below are T cell receptor beta chains from one sample, sequenced in a study of blood T cell repertoires in COVID-19. Sequencing used immunoSEQ multiplex PCR; TCRdb keeps in-frame clones, though not all of them. The sample lists roughly 28,000 clones; roughly 87% were seen once. Sequenced material: peripheral blood. Receptors were obtained from a human donor with acute or convalescent COVID-19. The donor label of this sample is uncertain. Each CDR3 is given with its conserved first and last residue. The D gene is left open where the match is weak. Rows give clone size only sometimes, using once, few, many, or a class for an expanded clone.

clone size: once; J gene: TRBJ1-1; V gene: TRBV5-4; D gene: -; CDR3 DNA: TGTGCCAGCAGCTTGGCCGGGTCGGCAGCGAACACTGAAGCTTTCTTT; CDR3 protein: CASSLAGSAANTEAFF
clone size: -; J gene: TRBJ2-3; V gene: TRBV6-5; D gene: -; CDR3 DNA: TGTGCCAGCAGACCTACCCACACAGATACGCAGTATTTT; CDR3 protein: CASRPTHTDTQYF
clone size: -; J gene: TRBJ2-4; V gene: TRBV30; D gene: TRBD2; CDR3 DNA: TGTGCCATATCCGCTAGCGGGAGTTGGGCCAAAAACATTCAGTACTTC; CDR3 protein: CAISASGSWAKNIQYF
clone size: few; J gene: TRBJ2-7; V gene: TRBV30; D gene: TRBD2; CDR3 DNA: TGTGCCTGGAGTCCCAGCGGGACCTACGAGCAGTACTTC; CDR3 protein: CAWSPSGTYEQYF
clone size: -; J gene: TRBJ1-4; V gene: TRBV5-6; D gene: TRBD1; CDR3 DNA: TGTGCCAGCAGCGAAAACCTCGGACAGGGGTACGAAAAACTGTTTTTT; CDR3 protein: CASSENLGQGYEKLFF
clone size: -; J gene: TRBJ1-6; V gene: TRBV27; D gene: -; CDR3 DNA: TGTGCCAGCACTCCGAGGAGGGCCCATAATTCACCCCTCCACTTT; CDR3 protein: CASTPRRAHNSPLHF
clone size: -; J gene: TRBJ2-7; V gene: TRBV7-6; D gene: TRBD2; CDR3 DNA: TGTGCCAGCAGCGGGACTAGCGGGAGTTACGAGCAGTACTTC; CDR3 protein: CASSGTSGSYEQYF
clone size: -; J gene: TRBJ2-7; V gene: TRBV11-3; D gene: TRBD2; CDR3 DNA: TGTGCCAGCAGCGCTCATAGCGGGTCCTCCTACGAGCAGTACTTC; CDR3 protein: CASSAHSGSSYEQYF
clone size: -; J gene: TRBJ2-3; V gene: TRBV7-2; D gene: -; CDR3 DNA: TGTGCCAGCAGCGGCTCTCCGAATACGCAGTATTTT; CDR3 protein: CASSGSPNTQYF
clone size: once; J gene: TRBJ1-1; V gene: TRBV2; D gene: -; CDR3 DNA: TGTGCCAGCAGTGAGGGGAGTCGGTACACTGAAGCTTTCTTT; CDR3 protein: CASSEGSRYTEAFF
clone size: -; J gene: TRBJ1-3; V gene: TRBV27; D gene: TRBD1; CDR3 DNA: TGTGCCAGCAGAGATACAGGGGCCTTTGGAAACACCATATATTTT; CDR3 protein: CASRDTGAFGNTIYF
clone size: -; J gene: TRBJ1-2; V gene: TRBV5-1; D gene: TRBD1; CDR3 DNA: TGCGCCAGCAGCCCCTACCCGGGACAGTCCTATGGCTACACCTTC; CDR3 protein: CASSPYPGQSYGYTF
clone size: once; J gene: TRBJ2-5; V gene: TRBV29-1; D gene: -; CDR3 DNA: TGCAGCGTTGGCAAGGAGGGGGAGACCCAGTACTTC; CDR3 protein: CSVGKEGETQYF
clone size: -; J gene: TRBJ2-1; V gene: TRBV3-1/TRBV3-2; D gene: TRBD2; CDR3 DNA: TGTGCCAGCAGCCAAGGGATGGGGCTAGCGGGAGTCAATGAGCAGTTCTTC; CDR3 protein: CASSQGMGLAGVNEQFF
clone size: few; J gene: TRBJ1-2; V gene: TRBV15; D gene: TRBD1; CDR3 DNA: TGTGCCACCAGCAGAGATTTCCTGGACAGGACCTATGGCTACACCTTC; CDR3 protein: CATSRDFLDRTYGYTF
clone size: -; J gene: TRBJ2-3; V gene: TRBV2; D gene: -; CDR3 DNA: TGTGCCAGCAGTGAAAACGTCGGTACGCAGTATTTT; CDR3 protein: CASSENVGTQYF
clone size: -; J gene: TRBJ2-7; V gene: TRBV5-1; D gene: -; CDR3 DNA: TGCGCCAGTTCTAAAAGGGCCGTAGCGGACGAGCAGTACTTC; CDR3 protein: CASSKRAVADEQYF
clone size: -; J gene: TRBJ1-1; V gene: TRBV6-5; D gene: TRBD1; CDR3 DNA: TGTGCCAGCAGTATAACAGGGGCGAACACTGAAGCTTTCTTT; CDR3 protein: CASSITGANTEAFF
clone size: -; J gene: TRBJ2-5; V gene: TRBV5-1; D gene: TRBD1; CDR3 DNA: TGCGCCAGCAGCATGGGACAGGGGGGAGAGACCCAGTACTTC; CDR3 protein: CASSMGQGGETQYF
clone size: -; J gene: TRBJ2-1; V gene: TRBV19; D gene: -; CDR3 DNA: TGTGCCAGTAGTATGAGGAGTGAGCAGTTCTTC; CDR3 protein: CASSMRSEQFF
clone size: -; J gene: TRBJ2-2; V gene: TRBV14; D gene: -; CDR3 DNA: TGTGCCAGCAGCCAAGTAGGGGTAGAAAACACCGGGGAGCTGTTTTTT; CDR3 protein: CASSQVGVENTGELFF
clone size: -; J gene: TRBJ2-2; V gene: TRBV11-3; D gene: TRBD2; CDR3 DNA: TGTGCCAGCAGCTTTAGCGGGAGTGTGACCGGGGAGCTGTTTTTT; CDR3 protein: CASSFSGSVTGELFF
clone size: few; J gene: TRBJ2-5; V gene: TRBV6-5; D gene: TRBD2; CDR3 DNA: TGTGCCAGCAGGGAGACTAGCCTGAAAGAGACCCAGTACTTC; CDR3 protein: CASRETSLKETQYF
clone size: -; J gene: TRBJ2-2; V gene: TRBV24-1; D gene: TRBD2; CDR3 DNA: TGTGCCACCAGTGACCCTCCTGGTGCTAGCGGAAACACCGGGGAGCTGTTTTTT; CDR3 protein: CATSDPPGASGNTGELFF
clone size: once; J gene: TRBJ2-1; V gene: TRBV4-1; D gene: TRBD1; CDR3 DNA: TGCGCCAGCAGCCAAGATTTACAGGGGATCTACAATGAGCAGTTCTTC; CDR3 protein: CASSQDLQGIYNEQFF
clone size: few; J gene: TRBJ1-3; V gene: TRBV28; D gene: -; CDR3 DNA: TGTGCCAGCAGTTTACAACAGCTCTCTGGAAACACCATATATTTT; CDR3 protein: CASSLQQLSGNTIYF
clone size: -; J gene: TRBJ2-1; V gene: TRBV6-5; D gene: -; CDR3 DNA: TGTGCCAGCAGAGGAGCCCTCTTACACAATGAGCAGTTCTTC; CDR3 protein: CASRGALLHNEQFF
clone size: -; J gene: TRBJ1-2; V gene: TRBV5-1; D gene: TRBD1; CDR3 DNA: TGCGCCAGCAGCTTCGGGGCAGGGGGTAATGGCTACACCTTC; CDR3 protein: CASSFGAGGNGYTF
clone size: -; J gene: TRBJ2-2; V gene: TRBV19; D gene: TRBD1; CDR3 DNA: TGTGCCAGTATCAACCAGGGACAGACGAACACCGGGGAGCTGTTTTTT; CDR3 protein: CASINQGQTNTGELFF
clone size: -; J gene: TRBJ1-6; V gene: TRBV6-1; D gene: -; CDR3 DNA: TGTGCCAGCAGTGGGCAGGGAACGGTAGGAAATTCACCCCTCCACTTT; CDR3 protein: CASSGQGTVGNSPLHF
clone size: -; J gene: TRBJ2-1; V gene: TRBV19; D gene: TRBD2; CDR3 DNA: TGTGCCAGTAGCACGATGGGGACTAGCGGGAGGAGTGAGCAGTTCTTC; CDR3 protein: CASSTMGTSGRSEQFF
clone size: -; J gene: TRBJ2-3; V gene: TRBV25-1; D gene: -; CDR3 DNA: TGTGCCAGCAGTGAATATGGAGGAGACCTAAGCACAGATACGCAGTATTTT; CDR3 protein: CASSEYGGDLSTDTQYF
clone size: -; J gene: TRBJ2-5; V gene: TRBV28; D gene: -; CDR3 DNA: TGTGCCAGCATACCCCTAGGTAGGGCAGTAAGGGGGCAAGAGACCCAGTACTTC; CDR3 protein: CASIPLGRAVRGQETQYF
clone size: -; J gene: TRBJ2-2; V gene: TRBV19; D gene: -; CDR3 DNA: TGTGCCAGTAGTATATCGGTCGGGGAGCTGTTTTTT; CDR3 protein: CASSISVGELFF
clone size: -; J gene: TRBJ2-1; V gene: TRBV5-1; D gene: TRBD2; CDR3 DNA: TGCGCCAGCAGCTTGGGCTTCGGCGGGAGCCTCAATGAGCAGTTCTTC; CDR3 protein: CASSLGFGGSLNEQFF
clone size: -; J gene: TRBJ2-4; V gene: TRBV3-1/TRBV3-2; D gene: -; CDR3 DNA: TGTGCCAGCAGCTCCGAGCTAAACATTCAGTACTTC; CDR3 protein: CASSSELNIQYF
clone size: -; J gene: TRBJ2-2; V gene: TRBV7-3; D gene: -; CDR3 DNA: TGTGCCAGCAGCTTCTCCACCGGGGAGCTGTTTTTT; CDR3 protein: CASSFSTGELFF
clone size: -; J gene: TRBJ1-3; V gene: TRBV11-2; D gene: TRBD1; CDR3 DNA: TGTGCCAGCAGCTTGGAAGACAGGGTCGGCAACACCATATATTTT; CDR3 protein: CASSLEDRVGNTIYF
clone size: -; J gene: TRBJ1-3; V gene: TRBV18; D gene: -; CDR3 DNA: TGTGCCAGCTCAAGGACCGCCGGGGGAGGTGGAAACACCATATATTTT; CDR3 protein: CASSRTAGGGGNTIYF
clone size: -; J gene: TRBJ2-1; V gene: TRBV7-8; D gene: TRBD2; CDR3 DNA: TGTGCCAGCGGCCCGAGAAGAAAGCGGGGGGGCCTGCGTGTCGATGAGCAGTTCTTC; CDR3 protein: CASGPRRKRGGLRVDEQFF
clone size: -; J gene: TRBJ2-1; V gene: TRBV5-6; D gene: -; CDR3 DNA: TGTGCCAGCAGCCTTTTGACCCTAGGTGAGCAGTTCTTC; CDR3 protein: CASSLLTLGEQFF
clone size: -; J gene: TRBJ2-1; V gene: TRBV11-3; D gene: TRBD2; CDR3 DNA: TGTGCCAGCAGCTTAGATGGGCAGCGGGATTACAATGAGCAGTTCTTC; CDR3 protein: CASSLDGQRDYNEQFF
clone size: -; J gene: TRBJ2-4; V gene: TRBV28; D gene: TRBD1; CDR3 DNA: TGTGCCAGCCGCGACCACAGGGGAAACATTCAGTACTTC; CDR3 protein: CASRDHRGNIQYF
clone size: -; J gene: TRBJ1-2; V gene: TRBV7-6; D gene: TRBD1; CDR3 DNA: TGTGCCAGCAGCTCAAGTCGGACAGGCGTTAACTATGGCTACACCTTC; CDR3 protein: CASSSSRTGVNYGYTF
clone size: -; J gene: TRBJ2-1; V gene: TRBV28; D gene: -; CDR3 DNA: TGTGCCAGCACCCCATTACGGGGGGCTCACAATGAGCAGTTCTTC; CDR3 protein: CASTPLRGAHNEQFF
clone size: -; J gene: TRBJ1-1; V gene: TRBV5-6; D gene: -; CDR3 DNA: TGTGCCAGCAGCTTGAGAAGACAGACAGGGAACACTGAAGCTTTCTTT; CDR3 protein: CASSLRRQTGNTEAFF
clone size: -; J gene: TRBJ2-3; V gene: TRBV19; D gene: -; CDR3 DNA: TGTGCCAGCCGAGGGGACTTCACAGATACGCAGTATTTT; CDR3 protein: CASRGDFTDTQYF
clone size: -; J gene: TRBJ2-7; V gene: TRBV21-1; D gene: -; CDR3 DNA: TGTGCCAGCAGCAAAGATCCGGGACAGGGGGCCTCCTACGAGCAGTACTTC; CDR3 protein: CASSKDPGQGASYEQYF
clone size: -; J gene: TRBJ2-1; V gene: TRBV4-1; D gene: TRBD1; CDR3 DNA: TGCGCCAGCAGCCAAGTAATACCCCGGACAGGGTATGAGCAGTTCTTC; CDR3 protein: CASSQVIPRTGYEQFF